This passage covers 18 T cell receptor beta chains from one sample sequenced in a study of T cell changes during pregnancy in multiple sclerosis. Libraries were prepared by immunoSEQ multiplex PCR; TCRdb keeps only in-frame clonotypes and omits some of them. Found here are 70,000 to 95,000 clones, 80% to 95% of them singletons; the top ten hold 3.5% to 4.5%. The material was peripheral blood, obtained in the first trimester of pregnancy. These receptors came from a female donor with multiple sclerosis, enrolled in a pregnancy study.

The V call is TRBV5-1, the J call TRBJ1-6; tentatively, D is TRBD1 (5 bases). Between the trimmed V and J ends, which lost 0 bases and 10 bases, there was a span of 14 bases. The CDR3 has 15 residues. Germline CDR1 is SGHRS and CDR2 is YFSETQ. This CDR3 is CASSLAGGGRSPLHF. In DNA, the CDR3 is TGCGCCAGCAGCTTGGCCGGGGGGGGTCGATCACCCCTCCACTTT.

The V and J genes are TRBV9 and TRBJ2-2, with TRBD2 matching 10 bases. Unmatched junction bases numbered 5, after V lost 5 bases and J lost 7 bases. This CDR3 has 14 amino acids. Germline CDR1 is SGDLS and CDR2 is YYNGEE. The CDR3 sequence is CASRPAGGRGELFF. In DNA form, the CDR3 reads TGTGCCAGCAGGCCAGCGGGGGGGCGCGGGGAGCTGTTTTTT.

This chain links TRBV30 with TRBJ1-2; weak D call: TRBD1 (5 bases). V lost 0 bases and J lost 6, with 17 bases in between. The CDR3 runs 15 residues. From germline, CDR1 is GTSNPN and CDR2 SVGIG (reference sequence). This CDR3 reads CAWSVGHDSANGYTF. The CDR3 nucleotides read TGTGCCTGGAGTGTAGGACACGACAGCGCGAATGGCTACACCTTC.

J is TRBJ2-7 and V is TRBV5-1, with 10 bases fitting TRBD1. V trimming: 2 bases; J trimming: 0 bases; junction bases outside the gene matches: 5. The CDR3 runs to 16 residues. Germline CDR1 SGHRS, CDR2 YFSETQ. The CDR3 here is CASSFGRTGGSYEQYF. In nucleotides, the CDR3 is TGCGCCAGCAGCTTTGGCCGGACAGGGGGCTCCTACGAGCAGTACTTC.

CDR3 DNA: TGCGCCAGCAGCCAATACAGGGGGAATAGCAATCAGCCCCAGCATTTT. Translating it yields CASSQYRGNSNQPQHF. The chain uses TRBV4-1 and TRBJ1-5; 8 bases agree with TRBD1. CDR3 size: 16 residues. Germline trimming cut 2 bases from V and 0 bases from J; bases unmatched to any gene: 3. Germline-derived CDR1 and CDR2 are MGHRA and YSYEKL.

J is TRBJ2-7 and V is TRBV4-1; 9 nucleotides agree with TRBD2. This CDR3 comprises 18 residues. The V segment lost 1 base and the J segment 0 bases; nucleotides outside the gene matches: 10. Germline CDR1 reads MGHRA; CDR2 reads YSYEKL. As DNA, the CDR3 is TGCGCCAGCAGCCAAGGAGATAGCGGGGGCCTTAGCTCCTACGAGCAGTACTTC. Translating gives CASSQGDSGGLSSYEQYF.

Points on this clone: Germline and junction disagree at one end, which may indicate a read error. The chain employs TRBV7-9 and TRBJ2-3; D might be TRBD2 (6 bases). Germline CDR1 SEHNR, CDR2 FQNEAQ (reference sequence). CDR3 length: 14 residues. The DNA of the CDR3 is TGTGCCACCAGCGGGTACAGTCTCACAGATACGCAGTATTTT. The encoded protein is CATSGYSLTDTQYF. The variable domain in full, with the rest retrieved from reference TRBV7-9 and TRBJ2-3, is DTGVSQNPRHKITKRGQNVTFRCDPISEHNRLYWYRQTLGQGPEFLTYFQNEAQLEKSRLLSDRFSAERPKGSFSTLEIQRTEQGDSAMYLCATSGYSLTDTQYFGPGTRLTVL.

The CDR3 sequence is CASSETLGSGSPLHF. The CDR3 nucleotides read TGTGCCAGCAGTGAAACACTTGGGAGCGGTTCACCCCTCCACTTT. The chain joins TRBV6-1 to TRBJ1-6; D is unresolved. Per the germline V gene, CDR1 is MNHNS and CDR2 is SASEGT. Trimming cost V 2 bases and J 9 bases, with 14 bases left between them. This CDR3 region has 15 residues.

The chain couples TRBV7-2 to TRBJ1-5; 9 nucleotides line up with TRBD1. Losses at the gene ends were 4 bases for V and 5 bases for J; bases not matched to a gene: 6. The V gene's germline CDR1 is SGHTA and CDR2 FQGNSA. The CDR3 is made up of 15 amino acids. The CDR3 is CASSWGTGWDQPQHF. CDR3 in DNA: TGTGCCAGCAGCTGGGGGACAGGGTGGGATCAGCCCCAGCATTTT.

The V gene is TRBV19, the J gene TRBJ2-7; TRBD1 might be the D (5 bases). V lost 4 bases, J lost 4 bases, and 14 bases lay in between. Germline values: CDR1 LNHDA, CDR2 SQIVND (reference sequence). This CDR3 has 14 residues. CDR3 in amino acids: CASSTVGARYEQYF. The CDR3, as DNA: TGTGCCAGTAGTACGGTTGGGGCCAGGTACGAGCAGTACTTC.

The V and J genes are TRBV9 and TRBJ2-7, with 7 positions matching TRBD1. This CDR3 is built from 15 residues. Germline V CDR1 and CDR2: SGDLS, YYNGEE. V dropped 0 bases and J dropped 6; count of bases not matched to a gene: 9. The CDR3 region is CASSVAGTEGIEQYF. For the CDR3, the DNA is TGTGCCAGCAGCGTAGCGGGGACAGAGGGCATCGAGCAGTACTTC.

The V and J genes are TRBV11-2 and TRBJ2-1, with 9 positions matching TRBD1. J lost 9 bases, V lost 6 bases, and 15 bases had no gene match. CDR3 length: 16 amino acids. Germline lookup yields CDR1 SGHAT and CDR2 FQNNGV. CDR3 protein: CASRLGGQGLMGEQFF. The CDR3 DNA follows: TGTGCCAGCAGGCTGGGGGGACAGGGCTTGATGGGTGAGCAGTTCTTC.

This clone was detected only once. The CDR3 bases are TGCGCCACCCTCCCCAGGGCCGGGTACTTC. Protein sequence: CATLPRAGYF. This chain joins TRBV4-1 and TRBJ2-7, with D possibly being TRBD1 (5 bases). This CDR3 spans 10 amino acids. Germline assignment: CDR1 MGHRA and CDR2 YSYEKL. Deletions cut 10 bases from V and 12 bases from J, with 16 bases between.

The chain uses TRBV7-9 and TRBJ2-1, with 8 bases fitting TRBD1. The V gene end was trimmed by 4 bases and the J gene end by 5 bases; junction bases not matched to a gene: 10. The CDR3 contains 16 residues. The germline V gene encodes CDR1 SEHNR and CDR2 FQNEAQ (reference sequence). CDR3 nucleotides: TGTGCCAGCAGCTCCACGACAGGGGACTTAAACAATGAGCAGTTCTTC. Translating it yields CASSSTTGDLNNEQFF.

The chain uses TRBV6-5 and TRBJ1-4, with D unclear. Germline V gene sequence: CDR1 MNHEY, CDR2 SVGAGI. Trimming stripped 6 bases from V and 0 bases from J, with 11 bases between. The CDR3 runs to 15 residues. CDR3 nucleotides: TGTGCCAGCAGCCTACACAGAGCAACTAATGAAAAACTGTTTTTT. This translates into CASSLHRATNEKLFF.

This chain connects TRBV6-5 to TRBJ2-7; TRBD1 matches at 7 bases. Trimming at V came to 7 bases and at J to 7 bases, leaving 10 bases not matched to a gene. The CDR3 extends over 13 amino acids. Germline V gene sequence: CDR1 MNHEY, CDR2 SVGAGI. CDR3 in DNA: TGTGCCAGCAAAGAAACAGGGGAAAGGGAGCAGTACTTC. Its protein is CASKETGEREQYF.

The V and J genes are TRBV11-2 and TRBJ2-2, with D uncertain. Germline CDR1 SGHAT, CDR2 FQNNGV. This CDR3 region has 12 residues. Between the trimmed V and J ends, which lost 7 bases and 6 bases, there was a span of 9 bases. In nucleotides, the CDR3 is TGTGCCAGCACCCATAGCTCCGGGGAGCTGTTTTTT. Translating it yields CASTHSSGELFF.

DNA for the CDR3: TGTGCCAGCAGGGAGGGAGGGGAGGGATACAATGAGCAGTTCTTC. It translates to CASREGGEGYNEQFF. The V call is TRBV25-1, the J call TRBJ2-1; 7 bases map to TRBD2. Germline CDR1 is MGHDK and CDR2 is SYGVNS. The junction had 9 bases not matched to a gene; V was cut back by 6 bases and J by 4 bases. The CDR3 runs 15 residues.